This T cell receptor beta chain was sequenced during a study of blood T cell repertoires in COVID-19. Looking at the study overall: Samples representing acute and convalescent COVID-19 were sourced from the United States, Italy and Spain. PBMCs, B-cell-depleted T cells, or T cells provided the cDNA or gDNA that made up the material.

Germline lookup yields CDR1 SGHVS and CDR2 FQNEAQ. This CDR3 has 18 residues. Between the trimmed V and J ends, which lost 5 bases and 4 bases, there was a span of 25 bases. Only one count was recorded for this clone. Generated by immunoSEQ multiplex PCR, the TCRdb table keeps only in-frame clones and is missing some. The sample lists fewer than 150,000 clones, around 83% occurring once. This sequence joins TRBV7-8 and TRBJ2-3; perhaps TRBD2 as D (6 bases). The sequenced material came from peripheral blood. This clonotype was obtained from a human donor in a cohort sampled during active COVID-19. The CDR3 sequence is CASSTGLLLGRLADTQYF. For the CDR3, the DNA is TGTGCCAGCAGCACGGGACTCCTCCTGGGCCGGTTAGCAGATACGCAGTATTTT.